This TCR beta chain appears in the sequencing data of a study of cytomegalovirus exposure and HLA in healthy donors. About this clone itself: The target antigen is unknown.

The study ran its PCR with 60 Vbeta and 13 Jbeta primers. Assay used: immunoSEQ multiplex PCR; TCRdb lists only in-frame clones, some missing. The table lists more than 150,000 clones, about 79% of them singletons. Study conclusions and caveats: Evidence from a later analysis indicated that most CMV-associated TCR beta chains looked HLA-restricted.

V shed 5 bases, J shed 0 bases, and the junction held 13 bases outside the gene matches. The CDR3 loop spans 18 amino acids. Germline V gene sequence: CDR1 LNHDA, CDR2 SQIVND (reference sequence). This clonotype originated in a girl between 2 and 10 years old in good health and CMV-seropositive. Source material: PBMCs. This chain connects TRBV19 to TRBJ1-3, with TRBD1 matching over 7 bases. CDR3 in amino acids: CASSPPDRVRLSGNTIYF. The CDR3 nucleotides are TGTGCCAGTAGTCCTCCCGACAGGGTACGCCTCTCTGGAAACACCATATATTTT.